These 3 T cell receptor beta chains were sequenced from one sample in a study of molecular identifiers for immune sequencing clone quantification. Each CDR3 protein gets one entry after TCRdb re-called the PCR reads with MiXCR. The sample records over 550,000 distinct CDR3 sequences, about 25% being singletons. The sample taken for sequencing was naive CD8+ T cells from blood, with Jurkat cell RNA spiked in. The subset: FACS-sorted CD8+CD4-CCR7+CD45RA+ naive T cells. Receptors originate from a human donor in good health. Some libraries in this study had Jurkat cell RNA spiked in.

This rearrangement joins TRBV12-3 or TRBV12-4 to TRBJ2-1; D gene uncertain. The CDR3 has 12 amino acids. Trimming removed 3 bases at V and 6 bases at J, with 6 bases between. The CDR3 loop reads CASSFVRNEQFF. The CDR3 DNA reads as TGTGCCAGCAGTTTCGTGCGCAATGAGCAGTTCTTC.

Remarks on this clonotype: A read error may be the cause here, since a much bigger clone is one base away. No conserved phenylalanine or tryptophan ends this CDR3, so it is likely a read error. This chain uses TRBV15 with TRBJ1-4; D is unclear. The length of the CDR3 is 19 residues. V was trimmed by 4 bases and J by 0 bases, leaving 21 bases between them. Germline V CDR1 and CDR2: LNHNV, YYDKDF (reference sequence). This CDR3 reads CATSNVGTYPLATNEKLFC. The CDR3 DNA reads TGTGCCACCAGCAATGTAGGAACTTATCCCCTCGCAACTAATGAAAAACTGTTTTGT.

This clonotype has more than one count but fewer than ten. This chain uses TRBV6-5 with TRBJ2-7; TRBD2 matches 10 bases. Germline CDR1 MNHEY, CDR2 SVGAGI. The CDR3 runs to 15 residues. The V and J ends lost 6 bases and 4 bases, in that order; junction bases with no gene match: 9. CDR3 protein: CASSPVAGGQYEQYF. In DNA form, the CDR3 reads TGTGCCAGCAGCCCCGTAGCGGGGGGTCAATACGAGCAGTACTTC.